Shown below are 3 T cell receptor beta chains from a single sample sequenced in a study of cytomegalovirus exposure and HLA in healthy donors. Profiling relied on immunoSEQ multiplex PCR, and the TCRdb table lists in-frame clones only, not all of them. The table has some 60,000 clones, over 85% seen once. Sequencing was done on a sample of PBMCs. These receptors all stem from a man aged 18 to 29 in good health and CMV-seropositive.

The chain uses TRBV2 and TRBJ2-1; 10 positions agree with TRBD1. Germline V gene sequence: CDR1 SNHLY, CDR2 FYNNEI. The CDR3 runs to 14 residues. The V segment lost 8 bases and the J segment 8 bases; nucleotides outside the gene matches: 9. CDR3 in amino acids: CASDLRDRGYEQFF. CDR3 nucleotides: TGTGCCAGCGATCTCCGGGACAGGGGTTATGAGCAGTTCTTC.

Note on this clone: The same CDR3 can be traced to other DNA sequences in this sample. The chain links TRBV10-3 to TRBJ2-6; D is perhaps TRBD2 (6 bases). CDR3 length: 15 residues. The ends were cut back, 2 bases at V and 4 bases at J, with 9 bases in the middle. CDR1 and CDR2 from the germline V gene are ENHRY and SYGVKD. The CDR3 loop reads CAISEGGTGANVLTF. The CDR3 DNA reads TGTGCCATCAGTGAGGGGGGGACCGGGGCCAACGTCCTGACTTTC.

This clone came up once. The chain combines TRBV27 with TRBJ2-1, with D possibly being TRBD2 (5 bases). Germline V CDR1 and CDR2: MNHEY, SMNVEV (reference sequence). This CDR3 contains 15 residues. V was trimmed by 4 bases and J by 4 bases, leaving 14 bases between them. In DNA form, the CDR3 reads TGTGCCAGCAGTTCCGGATTCCCGGGATACAATGAGCAGTTCTTC. Its protein is CASSSGFPGYNEQFF.